This record covers a single TCR beta chain. Assay: immunoSEQ multiplex PCR; the TCRdb copy retains only in-frame clones and omits some. The top ten clones hold roughly 10% of a sample with 270,000 or so clones, 83% of them seen once. The entry originates in a study of blood T cell repertoires in COVID-19. CDR1 is SGDLS, CDR2 YYNGEE, per germline. Between the trimmed V and J ends, which lost 5 bases and 5 bases, there was a span of 18 bases. CDR3 length: 15 residues. The source is a woman between 45 and 65 years old who had recovered from COVID-19. The chain links TRBV9 to TRBJ2-3; D might be TRBD2 (7 bases). Sequencing input: peripheral blood. The CDR3: CASRRAGDIGDTQYF. The CDR3, as DNA: TGTGCCAGCAGGCGTGCGGGGGACATTGGAGATACGCAGTATTTT.